What follows is one T cell receptor beta chain and its context. This CDR3 has 13 residues. Germline V gene lookup returns CDR1 LNHDA and CDR2 SQIVND (reference sequence). V was pared by 3 bases and J by 4 bases, with 3 bases of the junction left unmatched. Sequencing used immunoSEQ multiplex PCR; TCRdb keeps in-frame clones, though not all of them. The sample records about 74,000 clones, under 97% being singletons. This specimen comes from a study of technical replicates of blood from a few donors. The J gene is TRBJ2-7, the V gene TRBV19, with 7 bases identical to TRBD1. The sequence came from a human donor in good health. Sample: T cells isolated from PBMCs. CDR3 nucleotides: TGTGCCAGTAGTATTTTACAGGGGTACGAGCAGTACTTC. This translates into CASSILQGYEQYF.